The next 13 T cell receptor beta chains were all read from a single sample in a study of T cell responses to AZD1222 COVID-19 vaccine. Data came from immunoSEQ multiplex PCR; TCRdb stores just in-frame clones and leaves some out. The table lists about 130,000 clones, around 87% of them singletons. The sequenced sample was peripheral blood, obtained on day 0 of AZD1222 vaccination. The source of these receptors is an adult in good health.

The genes are TRBV18 and TRBJ2-5; TRBD1 agrees at 7 bases. Germline V lookup: CDR1 KGHSH, CDR2 LQKENI. This CDR3 spans 15 amino acids. V was clipped by 3 bases and J by 3 bases; unmatched bases: 7. The CDR3 nucleotides are TGTGCCAGCTCACCTAACCGGGACAGAAAAGAGACCCAGTACTTC. It specifies CASSPNRDRKETQYF.

The rearrangement uses TRBV7-9 and TRBJ1-2; D not certain. Looked up from germline, CDR1 is SEHNR and CDR2 is FQNEAQ (reference sequence). V was shortened by 1 base and J by 5 bases, with 8 bases between the two germline ends. The CDR3 runs to 13 residues. The CDR3 reads CASSLGHGYGYTF. The CDR3 nucleotides read TGTGCCAGCAGCTTAGGCCACGGATATGGCTACACCTTC.

Only a few counts were recorded for this clone. The CDR3 here is CASSQIRGAGYTF. The CDR3 nucleotides read TGTGCCAGCAGCCAGATCAGGGGAGCTGGCTACACCTTC. V gene TRBV3-1 (or the pseudogene TRBV3-2) combines with J gene TRBJ1-2, with D perhaps matching TRBD1 (6 bases). Germline-derived CDR1 and CDR2 are LGHDT and YNNKEL (reference sequence). The CDR3 contains 13 residues. V was shortened by 3 bases and J by 7 bases, with 12 bases between the two germline ends.

This clone has just one count. J is TRBJ2-7 and V is TRBV7-2; 7 bases agree with TRBD2. V gave up 6 bases and J gave up 3 bases; unmatched junction bases: 8. Germline CDR1 reads SGHTA; CDR2 reads FQGNSA. CDR3 size: 14 residues. This CDR3 reads CASSLNRDYYEQYF. Written as DNA, the CDR3 is TGTGCCAGCAGTCTCAACCGGGACTACTACGAGCAGTACTTC.

V gene TRBV6-2 or TRBV6-3 combines with J gene TRBJ2-1; D remains unclear. The germline gives CDR1 MNHEY, CDR2 SVGEGT. V lost 0 bases and J 3 bases, leaving 12 bases between the germline ends. The CDR3 loop spans 16 amino acids. CDR3 loop: CASSYSIGVIYNEQFF. For the CDR3, the DNA is TGTGCCAGCAGTTACTCGATTGGGGTGATCTACAATGAGCAGTTCTTC.

This rearrangement joins TRBV6-6 to TRBJ2-3; 7 bases fit TRBD2. CDR1 is MNHNY, CDR2 SVGAGI, per germline (reference sequence). With V trimmed by 5 bases and J by 5 bases, 10 bases remained unmatched. This CDR3 comprises 15 residues. CDR3 in amino acids: CASSASRAGEDTQYF. The DNA for the CDR3 is TGTGCCAGCAGTGCCTCCCGGGCGGGAGAAGATACGCAGTATTTT.

The chain joins TRBV12-2 to TRBJ1-1. TRBV12-2 is recorded as a pseudogene. This CDR3 is built from 15 residues. CDR3 sequence reads: CASRLNVGVTTEAFF. The CDR3 DNA sequence: TGTGCAAGTCGCCTAAACGTAGGAGTAACAACTGAAGCTTTCTTT.

The V call is TRBV3-1 (or the pseudogene TRBV3-2), the J call TRBJ2-1; 8 bases align to TRBD1. The germline V gene encodes CDR1 LGHDT and CDR2 YNNKEL (reference sequence). With 1 base clipped from V and 8 bases from J, the junction kept 1 base outside the gene matches. The CDR3 length is 13 residues. In DNA form, the CDR3 reads TGTGCCAGCAGCCAAGTCAGGGGGCATGAGCAGTTCTTC. It translates to CASSQVRGHEQFF.

The chain couples TRBV10-3 to TRBJ2-1, with D possibly being TRBD1 or TRBD2 (5 bases each). Between the trimmed V and J ends, which lost 6 bases and 7 bases, there was a span of 16 bases. Germline V gene sequence: CDR1 ENHRY, CDR2 SYGVKD. This CDR3 contains 14 residues. The CDR3, as DNA: TGTGCCATCAGCCCGGGACGGATCTTGAATGAGCAGTTCTTC. It translates to CAISPGRILNEQFF.

The genes are TRBV5-4 and TRBJ2-5, with 10 bases matching TRBD1. The CDR3 is made up of 16 amino acids. Germline V gene sequence: CDR1 SGHNT, CDR2 YYREEE (reference sequence). V shed 1 base and J 5 bases; nucleotides not matched to a gene: 8. This chain's CDR3 is CASSLPLGQGQETQYF. CDR3 DNA sequence: TGTGCCAGCAGCTTGCCTTTGGGACAGGGGCAGGAGACCCAGTACTTC.

The chain combines TRBV6-5 with TRBJ1-2; no clear D. With 6 bases removed from V and 0 bases from J, the gap between germline ends came to 8 bases. Germline CDR1 reads MNHEY; CDR2 reads SVGAGI. The CDR3 runs to 13 residues. CDR3: CASSAPANYGYTF. The CDR3 nucleotides are TGTGCCAGCAGCGCCCCAGCTAACTATGGCTACACCTTC.

J is TRBJ1-2 and V is TRBV7-2; TRBD1 matches 8 bases. From germline, CDR1 is SGHTA and CDR2 FQGNSA. J gave up 12 bases and V 5 bases, and 11 bases lay outside the gene matches. CDR3 length: 13 residues. CDR3 residues: CASSPGQGRAHTF. In DNA, the CDR3 is TGTGCCAGCAGCCCAGGACAGGGTAGGGCCCACACCTTC.

The CDR3 coding sequence is TGTGCCAGCAGCCCTTCGAGGGATGAGCAGTTCTTC. Its protein product is CASSPSRDEQFF. The V gene is TRBV5-5, the J gene TRBJ2-1, with TRBD2 as a possible D gene (5 bases). Trimming removed 4 bases at V and 8 bases at J, with 10 bases between. Germline V CDR1 and CDR2: SGHKS, YYEKEE (reference sequence). The CDR3 is 12 residues long.